A single sample gave rise to the 3 T cell receptor beta chains below, sequenced in a study of spatial heterogeneity in lung cancer. TCRdb independently ran MiXCR on the 5' RACE reads; one entry per CDR3 protein. The repertoire holds around 19,000 distinct CDR3 sequences, with about 22% as singletons. Time point of the sample: sample taken at primary tumor resection. Sequencing was performed on whole RNA extracted from tumor and nontumor lung tissue, or from frozen PBMC, and the material was left unsorted. The sequencing here drew on PBMCs, taken at surgery. The source is a female donor with early-stage non-small cell lung cancer.

The chain links TRBV3-1 to TRBJ2-2, with no clear D. Germline values: CDR1 LGHDT, CDR2 YNNKEL (reference sequence). With 2 bases removed from V and 6 bases from J, the gap between germline ends came to 7 bases. The CDR3 sequence is 13 residues long. In nucleotides, the CDR3 is TGTGCCAGCAGCCAATACCCCCCCGGGGAGCTGTTTTTT. Encoded protein: CASSQYPPGELFF. The full variable domain, rest sourced from reference TRBV3-1 and TRBJ2-2, is DTAVSQTPKYLVTQMGNDKSIKCEQNLGHDTMYWYKQDSKKFLKIMFSYNNKELIINETVPNRFSPKSPDKAHLNLHINSLELGDSAVYFCASSQYPPGELFFGEGSRLTVL.

The chain recombines TRBV11-2 with TRBJ2-7; TRBD2 is a possible D gene (5 bases). This CDR3 is built from 13 residues. V was clipped by 0 bases and J by 4 bases, with 7 bases between them. Germline V gives CDR1 SGHAT, CDR2 FQNNGV. The CDR3 coding sequence is TGTGCCAGCAGCTTAGATCCGGGATACGAGCAGTACGTC. Its translation is CASSLDPGYEQYV.

This clonotype was picked up a small number of times. The chain employs TRBV27 and TRBJ1-6, with D perhaps TRBD1 (5 bases). Germline V lookup: CDR1 MNHEY, CDR2 SMNVEV (reference sequence). CDR3 length: 15 residues. Trimming removed 8 bases at V and 0 bases at J, with 11 bases between. The CDR3 is CASGTGSSYNSPLHF. The CDR3 DNA reads as TGTGCCAGCGGGACGGGAAGCTCCTATAATTCACCCCTCCACTTT.